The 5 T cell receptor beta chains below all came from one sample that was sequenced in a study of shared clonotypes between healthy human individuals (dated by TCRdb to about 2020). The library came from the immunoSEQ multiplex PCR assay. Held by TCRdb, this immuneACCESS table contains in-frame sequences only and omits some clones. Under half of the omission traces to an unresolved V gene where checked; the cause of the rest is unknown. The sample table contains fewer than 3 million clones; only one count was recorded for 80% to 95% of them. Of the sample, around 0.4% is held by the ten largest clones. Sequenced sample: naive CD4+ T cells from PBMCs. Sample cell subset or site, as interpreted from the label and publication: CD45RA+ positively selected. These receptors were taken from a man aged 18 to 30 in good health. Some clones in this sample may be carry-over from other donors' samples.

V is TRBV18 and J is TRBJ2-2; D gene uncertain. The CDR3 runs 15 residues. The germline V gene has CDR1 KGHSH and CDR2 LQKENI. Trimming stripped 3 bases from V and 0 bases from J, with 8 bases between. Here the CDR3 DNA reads TGTGCCAGCTCACCGCGAGCACCGAACACCGGGGAGCTGTTTTTT. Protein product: CASSPRAPNTGELFF.

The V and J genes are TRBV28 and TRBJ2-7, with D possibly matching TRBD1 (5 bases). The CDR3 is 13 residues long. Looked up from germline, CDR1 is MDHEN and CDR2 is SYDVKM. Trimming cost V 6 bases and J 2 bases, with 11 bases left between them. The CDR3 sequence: CASRQVGPYEQYF. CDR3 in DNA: TGTGCCAGCAGACAAGTGGGGCCCTACGAGCAGTACTTC.

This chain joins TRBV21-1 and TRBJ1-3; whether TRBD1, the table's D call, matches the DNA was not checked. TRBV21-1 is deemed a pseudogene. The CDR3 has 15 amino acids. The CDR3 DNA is TGTGCCAGCAGCGCACCGGGACAGGGCGTAAACACCATATATTTT. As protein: CASSAPGQGVNTIYF.

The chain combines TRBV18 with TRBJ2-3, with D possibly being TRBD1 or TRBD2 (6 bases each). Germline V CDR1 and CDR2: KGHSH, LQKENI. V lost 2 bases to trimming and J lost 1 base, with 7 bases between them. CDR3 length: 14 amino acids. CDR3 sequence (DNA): TGTGCCAGCTCACCAGGGGGGCGCACAGATACGCAGTATTTT. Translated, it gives CASSPGGRTDTQYF.

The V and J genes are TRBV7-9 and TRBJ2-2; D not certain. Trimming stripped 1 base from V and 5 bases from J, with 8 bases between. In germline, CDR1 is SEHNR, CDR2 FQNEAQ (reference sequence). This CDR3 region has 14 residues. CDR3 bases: TGTGCCAGCAGCTTAGGAAGATCAACCGGGGAGCTGTTTTTT. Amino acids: CASSLGRSTGELFF.